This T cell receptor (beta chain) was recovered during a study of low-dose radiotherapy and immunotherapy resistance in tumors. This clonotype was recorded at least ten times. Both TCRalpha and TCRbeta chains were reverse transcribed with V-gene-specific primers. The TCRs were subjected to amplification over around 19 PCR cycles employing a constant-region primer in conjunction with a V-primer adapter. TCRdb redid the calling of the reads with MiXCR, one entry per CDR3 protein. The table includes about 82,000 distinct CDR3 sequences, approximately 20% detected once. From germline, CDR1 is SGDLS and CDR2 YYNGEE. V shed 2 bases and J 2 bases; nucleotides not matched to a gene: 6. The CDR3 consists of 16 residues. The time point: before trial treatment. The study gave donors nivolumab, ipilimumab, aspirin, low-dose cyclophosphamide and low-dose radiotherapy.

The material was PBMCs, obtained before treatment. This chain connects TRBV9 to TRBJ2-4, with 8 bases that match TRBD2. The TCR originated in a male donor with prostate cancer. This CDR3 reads CASSVGGDVSKNIQYF. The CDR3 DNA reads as TGTGCCAGCAGCGTCGGGGGGGACGTGTCCAAAAACATTCAGTACTTC.